The 17 T cell receptor beta chains presented below share a single source sample, sequenced in a study of blood T cells in healthy people across ages. Combining a sample-barcoded 5' primer with a J-beta primer mix, a second PCR ran for about 7 to 11 cycles. TCRdb re-called the 5' RACE reads with MiXCR, one entry per CDR3 protein. The sample holds hundreds of thousands of distinct CDR3 sequences, about 56% seen once. Sequencing was done on a sample of blood. The receptors stem from a man aged 35 to 55 in good health.

This clonotype was picked up a small number of times. The chain uses TRBV7-9 and TRBJ2-7; 8 nucleotides agree with TRBD1. This CDR3 contains 15 residues. Per the germline V gene, CDR1 is SEHNR and CDR2 is FQNEAQ (reference sequence). J was trimmed by 4 bases and V by 3 bases; bases with no gene match: 8. The CDR3 DNA reads TGTGCCAGCAGCTTGGCCGGGACAGGCGATTACGAGCAGTACTTC. It specifies CASSLAGTGDYEQYF.

V gene TRBV27 combines with J gene TRBJ1-2; tentative D call: TRBD1 (5 bases). This CDR3 contains 14 residues. Germline CDR1 and CDR2: MNHEY and SMNVEV (reference sequence). V lost 5 bases and J 8 bases, leaving 18 bases between the germline ends. CDR3 in amino acids: CASSPGGRVAGYTF. As DNA, the CDR3 is TGTGCCAGCAGTCCCGGAGGCAGGGTGGCAGGCTACACCTTC.

The J gene is TRBJ2-5, the V gene TRBV7-2, with 9 bases matching TRBD1. This CDR3 comprises 14 residues. With V trimmed by 1 base and J by 11 bases, 8 bases remained unmatched. The germline CDR1 and CDR2 sequences are SGHTA and FQGNSA. The chain's CDR3 is CASSLGGQGTKQYF. In DNA form, the CDR3 reads TGTGCCAGCAGCTTAGGGGGACAGGGTACGAAGCAGTACTTC.

The CDR3 is CASSPSTAVGGRQPQHF. The CDR3 nucleotides are TGTGCCAGCAGCCCTTCAACGGCCGTCGGGGGGCGGCAGCCCCAGCATTTT. This sequence joins TRBV5-6 and TRBJ1-5; TRBD1 might be the D (6 bases). CDR1 and CDR2 (germline): SGHDT, YYEEEE. V was shortened by 4 bases and J by 7 bases, with 24 bases between the two germline ends. The CDR3 has 17 residues.

The CDR3 nucleotides are TGTGCCAGCAGTTTATCGGCGGGGGTGATCACAGATACGCAGTATTTT. This codes for CASSLSAGVITDTQYF. The rearrangement joins TRBV27 to TRBJ2-3; 7 bases map to TRBD2. CDR3 length: 16 residues. Germline V gives CDR1 MNHEY, CDR2 SMNVEV (reference sequence). Trimming cost V 0 bases and J 2 bases; bases outside gene matches: 5.

The rearrangement uses TRBV12-5 and TRBJ1-2, with 7 bases identical to TRBD1. J gave up 4 bases and V 6 bases, and 14 bases lay outside the gene matches. The CDR3 length is 16 residues. The germline CDR1 and CDR2 sequences are LGHNT and FRNRAP. CDR3: CASGLPGAGGTYGYTF. In DNA form, the CDR3 reads TGTGCTAGTGGACTGCCTGGGGCAGGGGGAACCTATGGCTACACCTTC.

This chain uses TRBV5-5 with TRBJ2-1; weak D call: TRBD2 (6 bases). The V gene's germline CDR1 is SGHKS and CDR2 YYEKEE (reference sequence). With 5 bases removed from V and 2 bases from J, the gap between germline ends came to 14 bases. CDR3 length: 15 amino acids. The CDR3 region has the DNA TGTGCCAGCAGTCCGAATAGCGGTACCTACAATGAGCAGTTCTTC. It yields the protein CASSPNSGTYNEQFF. Drawing the rest from reference TRBV5-5 and TRBJ2-1, the complete variable domain is DAGVTQSPTHLIKTRGQQVTLRCSPISGHKSVSWYQQVLGQGPQFIFQYYEKEERGRGNFPDRFSARQFPNYSSELNVNALLLGDSALYLCASSPNSGTYNEQFFGPGTRLTVL.

This chain uses TRBV12-5 with TRBJ1-2; D unclear. Germline CDR1 LGHNT, CDR2 FRNRAP. Trimming took off 0 bases at V and 4 bases at J, with 21 bases between the two ends. The CDR3 has 18 residues. DNA of the CDR3: TGTGCTAGTGGTTTGGTAAATTCGACGGTACTACGGGTCTATGGCTACACCTTC. This gives the protein CASGLVNSTVLRVYGYTF.

This clonotype has a count of ten or more. This chain joins TRBV5-1 and TRBJ1-4; no clear D gene. Trimming pared 4 bases from V and 8 bases from J, leaving 21 bases between. Germline V gene data show CDR1 as SGHRS and CDR2 as YFSETQ. This CDR3 has 16 amino acids. CDR3 DNA sequence: TGCGCCAGCAGCCCCGAGGGCCACAAAAGCGGGGAAAAACTGTTTTTT. It is translated as CASSPEGHKSGEKLFF.

J is TRBJ1-4 and V is TRBV3-1; no definite D call. The germline V gene encodes CDR1 LGHDT and CDR2 YNNKEL (reference sequence). V lost 1 base and J 5 bases, leaving 14 bases between the germline ends. The CDR3 runs 16 residues. CDR3 in DNA: TGTGCCAGCAGCCAAGCCGCCAGGTTAAGGAATGAAAAACTGTTTTTT. Amino acid sequence: CASSQAARLRNEKLFF.

This chain uses TRBV10-3 with TRBJ2-1, with 8 positions matching TRBD2. Germline CDR1 ENHRY, CDR2 SYGVKD. The CDR3 totals 17 residues. Trimming cost V 0 bases and J 0 bases; bases outside gene matches: 4. DNA for the CDR3: TGTGCCATCAGTGAGTCGGGCGGGAGGCGCTCCTACAATGAGCAGTTCTTC. Translating it yields CAISESGGRRSYNEQFF.

The rearrangement joins TRBV28 to TRBJ1-1; weak D call: TRBD1 (5 bases). V lost 3 bases, J lost 9 bases, and 17 bases lay in between. Germline V lookup: CDR1 MDHEN, CDR2 SYDVKM. The CDR3 length is 14 residues. The CDR3 nucleotides are TGTGCCAGCAGTTTTTCCGGGACCGGTGACCAAGCTTTCTTT. Protein: CASSFSGTGDQAFF.

J is TRBJ1-5 and V is TRBV28; D is unclear. V lost 5 bases and J 2 bases, leaving 7 bases between the germline ends. CDR1 is MDHEN and CDR2 is SYDVKM in the germline V gene. CDR3 length: 13 amino acids. The CDR3, as DNA: TGTGCCAGCAGTGAATCGGGCAATCAGCCCCAGCATTTT. It is translated as CASSESGNQPQHF.

This clonotype has a handful of counts. J is TRBJ2-2 and V is TRBV7-2; D not certain. CDR1 SGHTA and CDR2 FQGNSA come from the germline V gene. V was shortened by 3 bases and J by 8 bases, with 25 bases between the two germline ends. The CDR3 has 18 residues. The CDR3 bases are TGTGCCAGCAGCTTTAGGGTATCGGTTGGCGATAAGACGGGGGAGCTGTTTTTT. It is translated as CASSFRVSVGDKTGELFF.

The chain uses TRBV28 and TRBJ2-2; D uncertain. This CDR3 is built from 13 residues. Trimming cost V 0 bases and J 5 bases, with 4 bases left between them. Germline CDR1 and CDR2: MDHEN and SYDVKM. CDR3 nucleotides: TGTGCCAGCAGTTTATGGAGGACCGGGGAGCTGTTTTTT. Encoded protein: CASSLWRTGELFF. The variable domain in full, with the rest retrieved from reference TRBV28 and TRBJ2-2, is DVKVTQSSRYLVKRTGEKVFLECVQDMDHENMFWYRQDPGLGLRLIYFSYDVKMKEKGDIPEGYSVSREKKERFSLILESASTNQTSMYLCASSLWRTGELFFGEGSRLTVL.

The chain is built from TRBV3-1 and TRBJ2-1; D call uncertain. This CDR3 spans 13 amino acids. In germline, CDR1 is LGHDT, CDR2 YNNKEL (reference sequence). The V end lost 4 bases, the J end lost 5 bases, and 9 bases lay between the germline ends. CDR3 in amino acids: CASSPYVNNEQFF. The CDR3, as DNA: TGTGCCAGCAGCCCATATGTCAACAATGAGCAGTTCTTC.

In its sample, this clonotype was seen a few times. The gene calls are TRBV4-1 and TRBJ2-1; either TRBD1 or TRBD2 may fit D (5 bases each). With 4 bases removed from V and 8 bases from J, the gap between germline ends came to 18 bases. CDR3 length: 15 amino acids. From germline, CDR1 is MGHRA and CDR2 YSYEKL. In DNA, the CDR3 is TGCGCCAGCAGCCTAGGGGACGACACGTTGGATGAGCAGTTCTTC. Translation gives CASSLGDDTLDEQFF.